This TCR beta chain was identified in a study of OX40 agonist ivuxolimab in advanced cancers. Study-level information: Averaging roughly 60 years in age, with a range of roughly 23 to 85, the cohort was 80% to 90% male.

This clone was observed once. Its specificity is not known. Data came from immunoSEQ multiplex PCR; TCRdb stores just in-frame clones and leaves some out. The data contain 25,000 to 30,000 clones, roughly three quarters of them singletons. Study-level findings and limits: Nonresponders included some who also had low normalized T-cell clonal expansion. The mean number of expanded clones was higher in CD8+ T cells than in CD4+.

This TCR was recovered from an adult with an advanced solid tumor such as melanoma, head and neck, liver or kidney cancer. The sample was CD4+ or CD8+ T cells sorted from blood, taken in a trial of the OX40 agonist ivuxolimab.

CDR3 nucleotide sequence: TGTGCCAGCAGCCCCAATCCCGGCGGCAACACTGAAGCTTTCTTT. It specifies CASSPNPGGNTEAFF. This rearrangement joins TRBV11-2 to TRBJ1-1; D ambiguous. The ends were cut back, 5 bases at V and 2 bases at J, with 15 bases in the middle. The CDR3 spans 15 residues. Germline CDR1 SGHAT, CDR2 FQNNGV.